Listed below are T cell receptor beta chains from one sample, sequenced in a study of metastatic and nonmetastatic thyroid tumors. TCRdb reanalyzed the PCR reads via MiXCR. In the table there are 30,000 to 40,000 clones, approximately 19% of which are singletons. The sequencing input was blood. These receptor sequences come from a female donor with papillary thyroid cancer or a benign thyroid nodule (not recorded which). Some clones in this sample may be carry-over from other donors' samples. CDR3s include the opening cysteine and the closing phenylalanine or tryptophan. The order of the fields is V gene, clone size, D gene, J gene, CDR3 DNA, CDR3 protein. D genes are given only for firm matches. Some rows mark clone size as missing; the rest say once, few, many or name a class of expanded clone.

v_call: TRBV19; clone_size: few; d_call: TRBD1; j_call: TRBJ1-2; cdr3_nt: TGTGCCAGTAGGCGGGGGACAGGGGATCGCTATGGCTACACCTTC; cdr3_aa: CASRRGTGDRYGYTF
v_call: TRBV19; clone_size: many; d_call: NA; j_call: TRBJ1-2; cdr3_nt: TGTGCCAGTAGTAGACAGAACTATGGCTACACCTTC; cdr3_aa: CASSRQNYGYTF
v_call: TRBV6-5; clone_size: many; d_call: NA; j_call: TRBJ2-5; cdr3_nt: TGTGCCAGCAGTTACTCAGAGGCGGTTAAAGAGACCCAGTACTTC; cdr3_aa: CASSYSEAVKETQYF
v_call: TRBV11-3; clone_size: NA; d_call: NA; j_call: TRBJ2-2; cdr3_nt: TGTGCCAGTAGCGTTCTAGCGTGGGGCCACACCGGGGAGCTGTTTTTT; cdr3_aa: CASSVLAWGHTGELFF
v_call: TRBV6-1; clone_size: few; d_call: TRBD1; j_call: TRBJ2-2; cdr3_nt: TGTGCCAGCGACAGGGGTGCGAACACCGGGGAGCTGTTTTTT; cdr3_aa: CASDRGANTGELFF
v_call: TRBV28; clone_size: NA; d_call: NA; j_call: TRBJ1-4; cdr3_nt: TGTGCCAGCAGCCTAATAGGGGGGGAAGGAGAAAAACTGTTTTTT; cdr3_aa: CASSLIGGEGEKLFF
v_call: TRBV6-1; clone_size: few; d_call: TRBD1; j_call: TRBJ1-5; cdr3_nt: TGTGCCAGCAGTCGGGACAGGGTATCCTATAGCAATCAGCCCCAGCATTTT; cdr3_aa: CASSRDRVSYSNQPQHF
v_call: TRBV5-4; clone_size: NA; d_call: NA; j_call: TRBJ1-1; cdr3_nt: TGTGCCAGCAGCTTCTCTCGGGGTAACACTGAAGCTTTCTTT; cdr3_aa: CASSFSRGNTEAFF
v_call: TRBV12-3/TRBV12-4; clone_size: few; d_call: NA; j_call: TRBJ1-1; cdr3_nt: TGTGCCAGCAGTCCGACAGGTAACACTGAAGCTTTCTTT; cdr3_aa: CASSPTGNTEAFF
v_call: TRBV15; clone_size: many; d_call: NA; j_call: TRBJ2-1; cdr3_nt: TGTGCCACCAGCAGAGGGGGGTACTCTGAGCAGTTCTTC; cdr3_aa: CATSRGGYSEQFF
v_call: TRBV10-3; clone_size: many; d_call: NA; j_call: TRBJ2-2; cdr3_nt: TGTGCCATCAGACCGGGACCGCCGAACACCGGGGAGCTGTTTTTT; cdr3_aa: CAIRPGPPNTGELFF